Given below is one T cell receptor (beta chain) in context. What it binds is not known. A read error is likely here: a far larger clone is one base away. Different DNA sequences within this sample yield the same CDR3. The data stem from a study of shared clonotypes between healthy human individuals. Study conclusions and caveats: Clonotype sharing among the donors was expected to vary with sequencing depth.

Assay execution took place at the deep level. This table comes from immunoSEQ multiplex PCR, and its TCRdb copy is limited to in-frame clones, with some not included. Of about 490,000 clones listed, more than 65% are singletons. The CDR3 extends over 14 amino acids. Germline V gives CDR1 SSHAT, CDR2 FNYEAQ (reference sequence). The clonotype comes from a woman between 40 and 55 years old in good health. Some clones in this sample may be carry-over from other donors' samples. The chain recombines TRBV7-7 with TRBJ2-5, with 8 bases matching TRBD1. Input material: PBMCs. CDR3 nucleotide sequence: TGTGCTAGCAGCTCAATGCAGGGGGCCGAGACCCAGTACTTC. Translation gives CASSSMQGAETQYF.